What follows are 2 T cell receptor beta chains derived from one specimen sequenced in a study of CD8 T cells in ankylosing spondylitis. Their specific antigens are unknown. Study-level points and caveats: There was a TCR beta motif, made of eight highly homologous variants, that appeared characteristic of ankylosing spondylitis blood.

Using its own MiXCR run on the 5' RACE reads, TCRdb lists one record per CDR3 protein. Seen here are some 200,000 distinct CDR3 sequences, 5.5% to 7.5% observed once, and the top ten hold approximately 15%. Sequencing input: blood, either unsorted or a sorted T cell fraction (not recorded which). The receptors were sampled from a male donor with ankylosing spondylitis.

This clonotype appeared many times. The V and J genes are TRBV5-6 and TRBJ2-1; TRBD2 is a possible D gene (5 bases). Trimming removed 2 bases at V and 8 bases at J, with 5 bases between. This CDR3 is 11 amino acids long. CDR1 and CDR2 from the germline V gene are SGHDT and YYEEEE. In nucleotides, the CDR3 is TGTGCCAGCAGCTTTAGCGATGAGCAGTTCTTC. This sequence encodes CASSFSDEQFF.

This clonotype was seen many times. V usage is TRBV11-2 and J usage is TRBJ1-6; D unresolved. The CDR3 consists of 14 residues. Trimming left V 4 bases short and J 6 bases short, with 10 bases between. Germline-derived CDR1 and CDR2 are SGHAT and FQNNGV. CDR3 residues: CASSYRNFNSPLHF. DNA for the CDR3: TGTGCCAGCAGCTACCGGAATTTTAATTCACCCCTCCACTTT.